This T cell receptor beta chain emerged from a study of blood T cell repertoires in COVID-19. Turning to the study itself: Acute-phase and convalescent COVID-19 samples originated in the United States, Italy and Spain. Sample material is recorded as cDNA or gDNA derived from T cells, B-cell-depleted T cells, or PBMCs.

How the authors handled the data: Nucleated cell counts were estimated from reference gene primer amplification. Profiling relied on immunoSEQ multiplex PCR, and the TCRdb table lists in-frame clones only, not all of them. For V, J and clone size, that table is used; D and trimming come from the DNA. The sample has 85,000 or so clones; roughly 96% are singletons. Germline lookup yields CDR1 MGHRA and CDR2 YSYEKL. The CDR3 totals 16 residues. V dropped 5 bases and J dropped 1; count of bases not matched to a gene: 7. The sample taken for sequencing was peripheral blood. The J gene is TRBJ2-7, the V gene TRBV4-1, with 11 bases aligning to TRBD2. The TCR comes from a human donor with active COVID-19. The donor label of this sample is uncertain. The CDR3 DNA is TGCGCCAGCAGCGCAGAGACTAGCGGGGTATCCTACGAGCAGTACTTC. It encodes CASSAETSGVSYEQYF.